The 7 T cell receptor beta chains presented below share a single source sample, sequenced in a study of graft-versus-host responses after intestinal transplantation (dated by TCRdb to the early 2020s). For these TCRs, the target antigens are not known. Libraries were constructed by the immunoSEQ multiplex PCR assay. TCRdb limited this immuneACCESS table to in-frame rearrangements with V and J called. A share of clones is missing; checked studies link under half to unresolved V genes, and the rest is unexplained. Here the sample has approximately 80,000 clones; 70% to 90% occur a single time. Less than 0.4% of the sample lies in the top ten. The sample's time point, from its label and the paper: cells obtained before transplantation from donor or recipient. Material: unstimulated CD4+ T cells sorted from spleen or lymph node cells, obtained before intestinal transplant. The receptors were sampled from a human donor who received an intestinal transplant.

The chain has TRBV9 and TRBJ2-7; possible D gene TRBD1, 6 bases. From germline, CDR1 is SGDLS and CDR2 YYNGEE. The CDR3 runs to 15 residues. V was pared by 3 bases and J by 1 base, with 14 bases between. The DNA for the CDR3 is TGTGCCAGCAGCGAGGGGGACGGGGTTTCCTACGAGCAGTACTTC. Its protein is CASSEGDGVSYEQYF.

The rearrangement links TRBV28 to TRBJ2-3; 10 bases fit TRBD2. The CDR3 runs to 15 residues. Germline V gene sequence: CDR1 MDHEN, CDR2 SYDVKM. The V gene end was trimmed by 5 bases and the J gene end by 4 bases; junction bases not matched to a gene: 6. CDR3 DNA sequence: TGTGCCAGCAGTCCCGTAGCGGGAGGAGCAGATACGCAGTATTTT. Protein product: CASSPVAGGADTQYF.

This sequence joins TRBV11-2 and TRBJ2-7; 7 positions agree with TRBD1. V was clipped by 7 bases and J by 4 bases; unmatched bases: 13. The CDR3 length is 15 residues. Germline lookup yields CDR1 SGHAT and CDR2 FQNNGV. Written as DNA, the CDR3 is TGTGCCAGCACCCCGGGACAGACCTACCTTTACGAGCAGTACTTC. Residues: CASTPGQTYLYEQYF.

The V call is TRBV29-1, the J call TRBJ2-3, with 10 bases that match TRBD2. The CDR3 length is 14 residues. Germline V gene data show CDR1 as SQVTM and CDR2 as ANQGSEA. Germline trimming cut 6 bases from V and 4 bases from J; bases unmatched to any gene: 7. The CDR3 bases are TGCAGCGTCTCCGGGACTAGCGAACCAGATACGCAGTATTTT. Translating gives CSVSGTSEPDTQYF.

V is TRBV5-8 and J is TRBJ1-1; 7 bases map to TRBD1. The CDR3 runs to 14 residues. V was clipped by 7 bases and J by 4 bases; unmatched bases: 10. Germline loops: CDR1 SGHTS, CDR2 YDEGEE. As DNA, the CDR3 is TGTGCCAGCTCATACAGGGGCCGGGGCACTGAAGCTTTCTTT. This codes for CASSYRGRGTEAFF.

This clone was picked up a small number of times. The chain employs TRBV6-5 and TRBJ1-5; 7 bases align to TRBD1. Trimming cost V 5 bases and J 5 bases; bases outside gene matches: 3. Germline-derived CDR1 and CDR2 are MNHEY and SVGAGI. The CDR3 totals 13 residues. CDR3 nucleotides: TGTGCCAGCAGTGGGGACAGTTATCAGCCCCAGCATTTT. Protein: CASSGDSYQPQHF.

The V gene is TRBV5-1, the J gene TRBJ1-1; maybe TRBD1 (5 bases). The V gene lost 5 bases and the J gene lost 3 bases, with 14 bases spanning the gap. The CDR3 covers 14 residues. The germline V gene has CDR1 SGHRS and CDR2 YFSETQ. This CDR3 reads CASREAMGHTEAFF. CDR3 bases: TGCGCCAGCAGAGAGGCTATGGGGCACACTGAAGCTTTCTTT.